The 21 T cell receptor beta chains below were found in one sample sequenced in a study of neurological immune-mediated disorders. TCRdb re-called the 5' RACE reads through MiXCR, storing one row per CDR3 protein. Altogether about 58,000 distinct CDR3 sequences are present, about 3.3% being singletons, with the ten largest covering approximately 7.1%. Input material: PBMCs. The source of these receptors is a woman in her sixties or seventies with multiple sclerosis.

This clonotype was found many times. The chain is built from TRBV5-6 and TRBJ2-7, with D possibly being TRBD2 (5 bases). The CDR3 spans 15 residues. Trimming pared 2 bases from V and 5 bases from J, leaving 17 bases between. Germline loops: CDR1 SGHDT, CDR2 YYEEEE. The CDR3 here is CASSFRARTGNEQYF. Written as DNA, the CDR3 is TGTGCCAGCAGCTTTCGGGCCCGGACCGGGAACGAGCAGTACTTC.

Ten or more counts support this clonotype. The chain is built from TRBV12-3 or TRBV12-4 and TRBJ2-1; 7 nucleotides agree with TRBD2. With V trimmed by 6 bases and J by 0 bases, 5 bases remained unmatched. CDR3 length: 15 residues. This chain's CDR3 is CASRHGRRSYNEQFF. CDR3 nucleotide sequence: TGTGCCAGCAGGCACGGGAGGCGCTCCTACAATGAGCAGTTCTTC.

This clonotype was observed a few times. The rearrangement links TRBV5-1 to TRBJ2-5, with 7 nucleotides matching TRBD1. V shed 4 bases, J shed 5 bases, and the junction held 8 bases outside the gene matches. The germline CDR1 and CDR2 sequences are SGHRS and YFSETQ. The CDR3 consists of 14 residues. The CDR3 region has the DNA TGCGCCAGCAGCCTCGGACAGGATACGGAGACCCAGTACTTC. This codes for CASSLGQDTETQYF.

In this sample, this clonotype turned up many times. This chain links TRBV2 with TRBJ2-7; D is tentatively TRBD1 or TRBD2 (5 bases each). CDR3 length: 13 amino acids. The ends were cut back, 2 bases at V and 2 bases at J, with 7 bases in the middle. The germline CDR1 and CDR2 sequences are SNHLY and FYNNEI. In nucleotides, the CDR3 is TGTGCCAGCAGTGAATGGGGGACCTACGAGCAGTACTTC. This codes for CASSEWGTYEQYF.

This clonotype appeared many times. The chain links TRBV7-9 to TRBJ1-2; D not certain. The germline V gene encodes CDR1 SEHNR and CDR2 FQNEAQ (reference sequence). The CDR3 contains 14 residues. The V end lost 1 base, the J end lost 7 bases, and 13 bases lay between the germline ends. The CDR3: CASSLVGDAFGYTF. CDR3 sequence (DNA): TGTGCCAGCAGCTTAGTAGGAGATGCTTTTGGCTACACCTTC.

The sample holds many counts of this clonotype. CDR3 loop: CASSLGAANEQYF. The DNA for the CDR3 is TGTGCCAGCAGCTTAGGGGCCGCCAACGAGCAGTACTTC. The chain uses TRBV7-2 and TRBJ2-7; D is ambiguous. Trimming took off 1 base at V and 5 bases at J, with 9 bases between the two ends. Germline lookup yields CDR1 SGHTA and CDR2 FQGNSA. The CDR3 covers 13 residues.

This clonotype was seen many times. This chain's CDR3 is CASSLSWSPTSPQETQYF. DNA of the CDR3: TGCGCCAGCAGCTTATCGTGGAGTCCGACTAGCCCACAAGAGACCCAGTACTTC. The genes are TRBV5-1 and TRBJ2-5; 7 positions agree with TRBD2. This CDR3 contains 18 residues. J was trimmed by 2 bases and V by 2 bases; bases with no gene match: 15. Per the germline V gene, CDR1 is SGHRS and CDR2 is YFSETQ.

There are many counts of this clonotype. The genes are TRBV5-1 and TRBJ2-3; 12 nucleotides align to TRBD2. Germline lookup yields CDR1 SGHRS and CDR2 YFSETQ. Germline trimming cut 3 bases from V and 5 bases from J; bases unmatched to any gene: 7. This CDR3 contains 16 residues. Here the CDR3 reads CASSSGLAGGLDTQYF. The CDR3 DNA follows: TGCGCCAGCAGCTCAGGCCTAGCGGGAGGGTTAGATACGCAGTATTTT. Full variable domain (missing parts from reference TRBV5-1 and TRBJ2-3): KAGVTQTPRYLIKTRGQQVTLSCSPISGHRSVSWYQQTPGQGLQFLFEYFSETQRNKGNFPGRFSGRQFSNSRSEMNVSTLELGDSALYLCASSSGLAGGLDTQYFGPGTRLTVL.

This clonotype was counted many times. V is TRBV14 and J is TRBJ2-1; unclear D gene. Germline V lookup: CDR1 SGHDN, CDR2 FVKESK. The CDR3 totals 13 residues. The germline V and J ends were trimmed by 4 bases and 9 bases, with 13 bases remaining between them. Here the CDR3 reads CASSLHGVGEQFF. CDR3 nucleotides: TGTGCCAGCAGCCTCCACGGCGTGGGTGAGCAGTTCTTC.

In its sample, this clonotype is medium-sized. The chain carries TRBV6-2 or TRBV6-3 and TRBJ2-3, with 8 positions matching TRBD1. There are 14 residues in the CDR3. The germline V gene has CDR1 MNHEY and CDR2 SVGEGT. The trim removed 7 bases at V and 2 bases at J, leaving 5 bases unmatched. The DNA of the CDR3 is TGTGCCAGCACAGGGGGCCACGACACAGATACGCAGTATTTT. This translates into CASTGGHDTDTQYF.

This clonotype was detected ten times or more. V is TRBV5-1 and J is TRBJ2-7; TRBD1 aligns across 11 bases. Germline V lookup: CDR1 SGHRS, CDR2 YFSETQ. The length of the CDR3 is 15 residues. Trimming removed 3 bases from V and 1 base from J; junction bases left unmatched: 3. As DNA, the CDR3 is TGCGCCAGCAGCTCAGGACAGGGGGCTTCCTACGAGCAGTACTTC. Protein: CASSSGQGASYEQYF.

This clonotype was seen repeatedly, ten times or more. In DNA form, the CDR3 reads TGTGCCAGCAGCTCTCAAAGCGGCGGGATGAACTATGGCTACACCTTC. Translation: CASSSQSGGMNYGYTF. The V and J genes are TRBV7-2 and TRBJ1-2; the D is unclear. This CDR3 comprises 16 residues. Germline CDR1 is SGHTA and CDR2 is FQGNSA. V lost 4 bases and J lost 2, with 17 bases in between.

The chain uses TRBV3-1 and TRBJ2-3; weak D call: TRBD2 (6 bases). V was pared by 4 bases and J by 8 bases, with 19 bases between. Per the germline V gene, CDR1 is LGHDT and CDR2 is YNNKEL (reference sequence). CDR3 length: 15 amino acids. For the CDR3, the DNA is TGTGCCAGCAGCCTCTTGAGCGGTTCGCGGGGTACGCAGTATTTT. This codes for CASSLLSGSRGTQYF.

This clonotype was picked up many times. This chain uses TRBV5-1 with TRBJ2-5; D is possibly TRBD1 or TRBD2 (5 bases each). The V end was cut by 5 bases, the J end by 2 bases, with 13 bases between. Germline V lookup: CDR1 SGHRS, CDR2 YFSETQ. The CDR3 has 14 residues. This CDR3 reads CASSSGQLQETQYF. The CDR3 DNA reads as TGCGCCAGCAGTTCGGGGCAATTACAAGAGACCCAGTACTTC.

This clonotype was detected ten times or more. The J gene is TRBJ1-1, the V gene TRBV20-1; D call uncertain. V lost 6 bases, J lost 7 bases, and 18 bases lay in between. The CDR3 extends over 13 amino acids. Germline values: CDR1 DFQATT, CDR2 SNEGSKA (reference sequence). CDR3 sequence reads: CSAEISGVGEAFF. In DNA, the CDR3 is TGCAGTGCAGAAATCTCGGGCGTGGGTGAAGCTTTCTTT.

In this sample, this clonotype turned up many times. The J gene is TRBJ1-2, the V gene TRBV20-1; D unresolved. Germline assignment: CDR1 DFQATT and CDR2 SNEGSKA (reference sequence). This CDR3 is 13 amino acids long. V lost 4 bases to trimming and J lost 5 bases, with 14 bases between them. CDR3 region: CSATSTRIYGYTF. CDR3 sequence (DNA): TGCAGTGCTACTTCGACAAGAATTTATGGCTACACCTTC.

This clonotype was recorded many times. J is TRBJ2-4 and V is TRBV10-2; 9 bases agree with TRBD2. The CDR3 length is 15 residues. The germline gives CDR1 WSHSY, CDR2 SAAADI. Trimming removed 5 bases from V and 7 bases from J; junction bases left unmatched: 9. The CDR3 DNA reads as TGCGCCAGCAGTTTTAGCGGGAGCGGAGGGAACATTCAGTACTTC. The encoded protein is CASSFSGSGGNIQYF.

This clonotype was observed many times. The chain employs TRBV4-1 and TRBJ2-2; D unresolved. This CDR3 comprises 14 residues. Trimming took off 0 bases at V and 4 bases at J, with 6 bases between the two ends. The germline gives CDR1 MGHRA, CDR2 YSYEKL. The CDR3: CASSQDGLTGELFF. The CDR3 DNA follows: TGCGCCAGCAGCCAAGATGGCCTCACCGGGGAGCTGTTTTTT.

In its sample, this clonotype was seen many times. This chain connects TRBV5-1 to TRBJ2-7; 7 nucleotides line up with TRBD1. Unmatched junction bases numbered 9, after V lost 3 bases and J lost 3 bases. Germline V lookup: CDR1 SGHRS, CDR2 YFSETQ. The CDR3 is 15 residues long. Here the CDR3 reads CASSSLGTENYEQYF. The DNA of the CDR3 is TGCGCCAGCAGCTCGCTCGGGACAGAGAACTACGAGCAGTACTTC.

The chain recombines TRBV7-7 with TRBJ1-5, with 8 bases matching TRBD1. The CDR3 runs 14 residues. CDR1 is SSHAT, CDR2 FNYEAQ, per germline (reference sequence). The CDR3 sequence: CASRTGICNQPQHF. CDR3 coding DNA: TGTGCTAGCCGGACAGGGATTTGCAATCAGCCCCAGCATTTT.

The chain is built from TRBV5-1 and TRBJ2-5; the match to TRBD1 covers 7 bases. The CDR3 runs to 14 residues. J gave up 1 base and V 3 bases, and 3 bases lay outside the gene matches. Germline CDR1 and CDR2: SGHRS and YFSETQ. As DNA, the CDR3 is TGCGCCAGCAGCTCAAGGACAGGCCAAGAGACCCAGTACTTC. Translated: CASSSRTGQETQYF.